The 2 T cell receptor beta chains given below trace back to one sample, sequenced in a study of cytomegalovirus exposure and HLA in healthy donors. The study ran its PCR with 60 Vbeta and 13 Jbeta primers. Only in-frame clones appear in the TCRdb table, and some are missing; sequencing was by immunoSEQ multiplex PCR. The table lists some 130,000 clones, roughly 84% of them singletons. Material: PBMCs. The source is a boy younger than 18 in good health and CMV-seronegative.

This chain joins TRBV4-2 and TRBJ2-7; possibly TRBD1 for D (6 bases). Trimming stripped 9 bases from V and 5 bases from J, with 20 bases between. Germline lookup yields CDR1 LGHNA and CDR2 YNFKEQ. The CDR3 spans 14 residues. The CDR3 DNA follows: TGTGCCAGTGGAACGGGGACCCAGGGGAACGAGCAGTACTTC. This sequence encodes CASGTGTQGNEQYF.

The chain employs TRBV9 and TRBJ2-3; D call uncertain. Germline V CDR1 and CDR2: SGDLS, YYNGEE. The CDR3 consists of 12 residues. V lost 2 bases, J lost 4 bases, and 5 bases lay in between. CDR3 DNA: TGTGCCAGCAGCGTTTATGCAGATACGCAGTATTTT. It translates to CASSVYADTQYF.